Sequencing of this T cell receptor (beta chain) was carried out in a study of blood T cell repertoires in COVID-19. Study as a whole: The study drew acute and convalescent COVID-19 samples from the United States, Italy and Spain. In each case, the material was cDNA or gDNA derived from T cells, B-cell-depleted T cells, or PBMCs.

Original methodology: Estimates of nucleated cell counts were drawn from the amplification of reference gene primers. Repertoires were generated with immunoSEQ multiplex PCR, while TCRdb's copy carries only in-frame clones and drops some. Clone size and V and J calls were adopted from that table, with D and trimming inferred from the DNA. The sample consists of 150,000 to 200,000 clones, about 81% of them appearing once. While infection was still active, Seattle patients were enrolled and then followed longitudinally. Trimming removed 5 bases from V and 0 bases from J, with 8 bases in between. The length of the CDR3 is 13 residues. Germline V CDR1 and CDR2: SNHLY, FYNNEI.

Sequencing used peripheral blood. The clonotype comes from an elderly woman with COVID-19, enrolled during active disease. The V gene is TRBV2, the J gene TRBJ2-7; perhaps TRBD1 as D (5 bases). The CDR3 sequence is CASSYRPSYEQYF. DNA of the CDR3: TGTGCCAGCAGTTACAGGCCCTCCTACGAGCAGTACTTC.